A single sample is the source of the 27 T cell receptor beta chains below, sequenced in a study of early T cells in non-severe SARS-CoV-2 infection. TCRdb reanalysed the 5' RACE reads using MiXCR and keeps one entry per CDR3 protein. Among more than 25,000 distinct CDR3 sequences listed, 4.5% to 5.5% were seen once. Specimen: whole blood. Receptors were obtained from an adult who was a healthcare worker with PCR-confirmed SARS-CoV-2 infection or an uninfected control (not recorded which).

The table lists this clonotype with many counts. V usage is TRBV5-4 and J usage is TRBJ2-7; 14 bases are shared with TRBD2. This CDR3 is 17 amino acids long. Germline V gives CDR1 SGHNT, CDR2 YYREEE (reference sequence). V was clipped by 4 bases and J by 3 bases; unmatched bases: 9. In nucleotides, the CDR3 is TGTGCCAGCAGCGAGGGACTAGCGGGAGCCTTTCGCTACGAGCAGTACTTC. Protein product: CASSEGLAGAFRYEQYF.

This chain joins TRBV7-9 and TRBJ2-5, with 7 bases that match TRBD1. This CDR3 is 16 amino acids long. CDR1 is SEHNR, CDR2 FQNEAQ, per germline (reference sequence). J gave up 3 bases and V 4 bases, and 11 bases lay outside the gene matches. The CDR3 reads CASSYDFGQGEETQYF. The DNA for the CDR3 is TGTGCCAGCAGCTACGACTTCGGGCAGGGGGAAGAGACCCAGTACTTC.

This clonotype was counted between two and nine times. The chain combines TRBV9 with TRBJ2-5; no reliable D call. V lost 4 bases, J lost 3 bases, and 16 bases lay in between. The CDR3 runs to 15 residues. Germline V CDR1 and CDR2: SGDLS, YYNGEE. CDR3 sequence: CASSLQLTEKETQYF. In DNA form, the CDR3 reads TGTGCCAGCAGCCTCCAGTTGACGGAGAAAGAGACCCAGTACTTC.

This clonotype was found many times. The chain uses TRBV11-3 and TRBJ2-5; TRBD1 is a possible D gene (6 bases). Trimming stripped 2 bases from V and 1 base from J, with 17 bases between. Germline CDR1 SGHNT, CDR2 YENEEA. The CDR3 has 17 amino acids. This CDR3 is CASSLRRGQMTQETQYF. As DNA, the CDR3 is TGTGCCAGCAGCTTAAGGAGAGGACAGATGACCCAAGAGACCCAGTACTTC.

A few counts support this clonotype. As DNA, the CDR3 is TGTGCCAGCAGCCATTACACGGACACCATATATTTT. Protein product: CASSHYTDTIYF. The chain links TRBV3-1 to TRBJ1-3, with unresolved D. Trimming removed 3 bases at V and 8 bases at J, with 8 bases between. The CDR3 loop spans 12 amino acids. CDR1 and CDR2 (germline): LGHDT, YNNKEL (reference sequence).

This clonotype was counted ten times or more. The chain couples TRBV3-1 to TRBJ2-3, with D possibly TRBD1 on 6 matching bases. The CDR3 covers 14 residues. CDR1 LGHDT and CDR2 YNNKEL come from the germline V gene (reference sequence). Trimming removed 8 bases at V and 3 bases at J, with 15 bases between. The CDR3 bases are TGTGCCAGCCGATGGGGGCTTACAACAGATACGCAGTATTTT. This translates into CASRWGLTTDTQYF.

This clonotype was detected ten times or more. The chain employs TRBV27 and TRBJ2-1, with D maybe TRBD2 (6 bases). V lost 6 bases and J 9 bases, leaving 18 bases between the germline ends. The CDR3 has 14 amino acids. Looked up from germline, CDR1 is MNHEY and CDR2 is SMNVEV (reference sequence). Written as DNA, the CDR3 is TGTGCCAGCAGCCTGGGACTCACTCGCGGTGAGCAGTTCTTC. It encodes CASSLGLTRGEQFF.

This clonotype was counted many times. V usage is TRBV7-6 and J usage is TRBJ2-1; 9 positions match TRBD2. This CDR3 comprises 16 residues. Germline CDR1 reads SGHVS; CDR2 reads FNYEAQ. V gave up 5 bases and J gave up 7 bases; unmatched junction bases: 12. The CDR3 protein is CASSLEAGGPWNEQFF. The CDR3 coding sequence is TGTGCCAGCAGCCTCGAGGCGGGGGGGCCTTGGAATGAGCAGTTCTTC. The whole variable domain, remainder taken from reference TRBV7-6 and TRBJ2-1, is GAGVSQSPRYKVTKRGQDVALRCDPISGHVSLYWYRQALGQGPEFLTYFNYEAQQDKSGLPNDRFSAERPEGSISTLTIQRTEQRDSAMYRCASSLEAGGPWNEQFFGPGTRLTVL.

The sample holds many counts of this clonotype. The chain is built from TRBV30 and TRBJ2-7; the D is unclear. This CDR3 contains 11 residues. V was cut by 4 bases and J by 7 bases, with 11 bases left in between. The germline gives CDR1 GTSNPN, CDR2 SVGIG (reference sequence). The CDR3 is CAWTNSREQYF. The CDR3 DNA reads as TGTGCCTGGACCAACAGCCGGGAGCAGTACTTC. The full variable domain, in which reference TRBV30 and TRBJ2-7 provide the parts outside the CDR3, is SQTIHQWPATLVQPVGSPLSLECTVEGTSNPNLYWYRQAAGRGLQLLFYSVGIGQISSEVPQNLSASRPQDRQFILSSKKLLLSDSGFYLCAWTNSREQYFGPGTRLTVT.

This clonotype has at least ten counts. The J gene is TRBJ2-1, the V gene TRBV18; D might be TRBD2 (6 bases). Per the germline V gene, CDR1 is KGHSH and CDR2 is LQKENI. V was clipped by 2 bases and J by 0 bases, with 14 bases between them. The length of the CDR3 is 17 residues. CDR3 sequence: CASSPTGDDFSYNEQFF. The CDR3 region has the DNA TGTGCCAGCTCACCAACGGGAGACGATTTCTCCTACAATGAGCAGTTCTTC.

The table lists this clonotype with many counts. The chain links TRBV4-1 to TRBJ2-3; unclear D gene. Trimming cost V 5 bases and J 2 bases, with 8 bases left between them. Germline V CDR1 and CDR2: MGHRA, YSYEKL. There are 13 residues in the CDR3. The CDR3 here is CASSFGTTDTQYF. CDR3 bases: TGCGCCAGCAGCTTTGGCACCACAGATACGCAGTATTTT.

This clonotype was seen many times. This CDR3 reads CASSHTSPQEQYF. The CDR3 nucleotides are TGTGCCAGCAGCCACACATCCCCCCAAGAGCAGTACTTC. The rearrangement links TRBV11-2 to TRBJ2-7; D is uncertain. The CDR3 runs to 13 residues. CDR1 SGHAT and CDR2 FQNNGV come from the germline V gene. With 5 bases removed from V and 7 bases from J, the gap between germline ends came to 15 bases.

The V gene is TRBV3-1, the J gene TRBJ2-3, with D hard to call. The V end lost 2 bases, the J end lost 0 bases, and 21 bases lay between the germline ends. This CDR3 has 19 amino acids. The germline V gene has CDR1 LGHDT and CDR2 YNNKEL (reference sequence). The CDR3 sequence is CASSQRRRVPILSTDTQYF. CDR3 DNA: TGTGCCAGCAGCCAACGGCGCCGGGTACCAATCCTCAGCACAGATACGCAGTATTTT.

The CDR3, as DNA: TGCGCCAGCAGCTTGTGGCCGTCTAGCGGAAACACCGGGGAGCTGTTTTTT. This gives the protein CASSLWPSSGNTGELFF. The chain carries TRBV5-1 and TRBJ2-2, with 7 bases fitting TRBD2. The CDR3 runs to 17 residues. Trimming at V came to 1 base and at J to 2 bases, leaving 8 bases not matched to a gene. The germline CDR1 and CDR2 sequences are SGHRS and YFSETQ.

Within the sample, this clonotype is medium-sized. The chain is built from TRBV3-1 and TRBJ1-1, with 7 nucleotides matching TRBD1. V trimming: 0 bases; J trimming: 11 bases; junction bases outside the gene matches: 6. The length of the CDR3 is 13 residues. The germline V gene encodes CDR1 LGHDT and CDR2 YNNKEL (reference sequence). Here the CDR3 DNA reads TGTGCCAGCAGCCAAGAAACTAGCAGGGGGGCTTTCTTT. Translated, it gives CASSQETSRGAFF.

This clonotype was recorded many times. The rearrangement links TRBV13 to TRBJ2-4, with D perhaps matching TRBD2 (6 bases). The CDR3 consists of 16 residues. Germline V gene sequence: CDR1 PRHDT, CDR2 FYEKMQ (reference sequence). Trimming removed 5 bases at V and 1 base at J, with 15 bases between. CDR3 sequence reads: CASSRTGTVAKNIQYF. The CDR3 bases are TGTGCCAGCAGCCGGACCGGGACTGTTGCCAAAAACATTCAGTACTTC.

At least ten counts were recorded for this clonotype. The rearrangement uses TRBV11-3 and TRBJ2-5; D is ambiguous. The germline CDR1 and CDR2 sequences are SGHNT and YENEEA. CDR3 length equals 12 residues. V was shortened by 3 bases and J by 4 bases, with 6 bases between the two germline ends. The CDR3 nucleotides read TGTGCCAGCAGCTTCCTTGGAGAGACCCAGTACTTC. Encoded protein: CASSFLGETQYF.

This clonotype was observed at least ten times. This rearrangement joins TRBV12-3 or TRBV12-4 to TRBJ2-2, with TRBD2 matching 10 bases. The V segment lost 5 bases and the J segment 1 base; nucleotides outside the gene matches: 4. CDR3 length: 16 residues. The CDR3 loop reads CASSARTSGNTGELFF. The CDR3 DNA is TGTGCCAGCAGTGCCAGGACTAGCGGGAACACCGGGGAGCTGTTTTTT.

This clonotype was counted between two and nine times. The V call is TRBV3-1, the J call TRBJ2-3, with 12 positions matching TRBD2. V shed 2 bases and J 5 bases; nucleotides not matched to a gene: 8. Germline-derived CDR1 and CDR2 are LGHDT and YNNKEL (reference sequence). This CDR3 region has 17 residues. The CDR3 here is CASSQFSRLAGEDTQYF. The CDR3 DNA follows: TGTGCCAGCAGCCAATTCTCTAGACTAGCGGGGGAAGATACGCAGTATTTT.

The chain links TRBV9 to TRBJ2-7; the match to TRBD2 covers 11 bases. The CDR3 is 14 residues long. Germline loops: CDR1 SGDLS, CDR2 YYNGEE. V lost 3 bases and J lost 7; bases outside the gene matches: 6. The CDR3 sequence is CASSATSGMAEQYF. For the CDR3, the DNA is TGTGCCAGCAGCGCGACTAGCGGGATGGCGGAGCAGTACTTC.

This clonotype has ten or more counts. The CDR3 sequence: CSIGTGGGGYTF. The CDR3 nucleotides are TGCAGCATCGGGACAGGGGGAGGTGGCTACACCTTC. The chain carries TRBV29-1 and TRBJ1-2; 11 bases match TRBD1. V lost 8 bases to trimming and J lost 7 bases; unmatched junction nucleotides: 6. Germline CDR1 reads SQVTM; CDR2 reads ANQGSEA. The CDR3 totals 12 residues.

Many counts were recorded for this clonotype. This chain links TRBV9 with TRBJ2-7, with D perhaps TRBD1 (5 bases). V shed 1 base and J shed 0 bases, with 8 bases lying between them. Per germline, CDR1 SGDLS and CDR2 YYNGEE. This CDR3 is 14 amino acids long. CDR3 coding DNA: TGTGCCAGCAGCGTAACAGGTGCCTCCTACGAGCAGTACTTC. It yields the protein CASSVTGASYEQYF.

This clonotype has a count of ten or more. V gene TRBV29-1 combines with J gene TRBJ1-1, with a possible D match to TRBD1 (5 bases). Trimming left V 5 bases short and J 1 base short, with 14 bases between. Germline CDR1 and CDR2: SQVTM and ANQGSEA. The CDR3 extends over 14 amino acids. The CDR3 DNA sequence: TGCAGCGTTAAGGGACGGCTCACGAACACTGAAGCTTTCTTT. This translates into CSVKGRLTNTEAFF.

This clonotype appeared many times. The chain is built from TRBV12-3 or TRBV12-4 and TRBJ1-2, with a possible D match to TRBD1 (5 bases). Trimming cost V 7 bases and J 3 bases, with 15 bases left between them. The CDR3 has 14 residues. CDR3 coding DNA: TGTGCCAGCACCCCGGCGGGGCGCCACTATGGCTACACCTTC. This translates into CASTPAGRHYGYTF.

This clonotype was picked up many times. The chain is built from TRBV5-6 and TRBJ2-7; the D gene is possibly TRBD2 (6 bases). The CDR3 totals 13 residues. V dropped 0 bases and J dropped 6 bases, with 10 bases sitting between them. CDR1 is SGHDT and CDR2 is YYEEEE in the germline V gene. The chain's CDR3 is CASSLVTSTEQYF. CDR3 sequence (DNA): TGTGCCAGCAGCTTGGTCACTAGCACCGAGCAGTACTTC.

At least ten counts were recorded for this clonotype. V gene TRBV27 combines with J gene TRBJ1-5; D gene unclear. The CDR3 is 12 residues long. Germline V gene data show CDR1 as MNHEY and CDR2 as SMNVEV (reference sequence). Trimming stripped 2 bases from V and 4 bases from J, with 3 bases between. The CDR3 DNA sequence: TGTGCCAGCAGTTTACGGAATCAGCCCCAGCATTTT. Protein: CASSLRNQPQHF.

This clonotype was observed a handful of times. This chain uses TRBV12-3 or TRBV12-4 with TRBJ2-7, with 11 nucleotides matching TRBD2. With 1 base clipped from V and 6 bases from J, the junction kept 5 bases outside the gene matches. This CDR3 spans 15 amino acids. DNA of the CDR3: TGTGCCAGCAGTTTAGAGGGACTAGCGGCAATCGAGCAGTACTTC. Residues: CASSLEGLAAIEQYF.